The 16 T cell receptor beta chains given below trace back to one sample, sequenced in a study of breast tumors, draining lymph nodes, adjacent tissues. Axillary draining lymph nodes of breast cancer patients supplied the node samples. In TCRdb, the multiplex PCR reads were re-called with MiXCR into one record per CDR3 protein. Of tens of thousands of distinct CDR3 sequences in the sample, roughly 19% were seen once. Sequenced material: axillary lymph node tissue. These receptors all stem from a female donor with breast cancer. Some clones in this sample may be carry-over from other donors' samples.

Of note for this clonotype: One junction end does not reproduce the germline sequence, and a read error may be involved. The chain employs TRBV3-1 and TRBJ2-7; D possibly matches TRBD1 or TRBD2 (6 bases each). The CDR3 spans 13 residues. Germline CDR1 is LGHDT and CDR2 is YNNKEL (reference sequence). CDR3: CASGQVRGAEQYF. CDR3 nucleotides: TGTGCCAGCGGCCAAGTAAGGGGGGCCGAGCAGTACTTC.

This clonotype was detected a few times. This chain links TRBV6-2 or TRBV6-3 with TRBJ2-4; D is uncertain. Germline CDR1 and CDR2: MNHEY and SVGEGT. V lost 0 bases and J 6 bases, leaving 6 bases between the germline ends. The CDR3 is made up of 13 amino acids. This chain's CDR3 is CASSYSPGNIQYF. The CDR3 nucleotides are TGTGCCAGCAGTTACTCTCCCGGAAACATTCAGTACTTC.

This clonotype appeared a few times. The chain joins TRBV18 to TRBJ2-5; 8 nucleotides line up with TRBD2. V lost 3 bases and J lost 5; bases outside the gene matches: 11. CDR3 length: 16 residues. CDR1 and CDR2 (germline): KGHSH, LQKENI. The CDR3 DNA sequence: TGTGCCAGCTCACCGCGGGAGGCCGGGGAGTGGGAGACCCAGTACTTC. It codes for CASSPREAGEWETQYF.

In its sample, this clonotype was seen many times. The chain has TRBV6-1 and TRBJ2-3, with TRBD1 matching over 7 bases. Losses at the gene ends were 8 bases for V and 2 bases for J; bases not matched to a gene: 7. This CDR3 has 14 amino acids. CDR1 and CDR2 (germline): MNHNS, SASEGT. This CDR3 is CASDRGLDTDTQYF. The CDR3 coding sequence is TGTGCCAGCGATAGGGGGCTTGACACAGATACGCAGTATTTT.

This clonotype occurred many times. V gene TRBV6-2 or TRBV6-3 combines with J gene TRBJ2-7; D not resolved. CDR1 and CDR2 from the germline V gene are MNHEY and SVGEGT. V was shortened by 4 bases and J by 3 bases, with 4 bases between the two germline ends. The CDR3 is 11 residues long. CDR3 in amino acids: CASSSNYEQYF. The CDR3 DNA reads TGTGCCAGCAGTTCCAACTACGAGCAGTACTTC.

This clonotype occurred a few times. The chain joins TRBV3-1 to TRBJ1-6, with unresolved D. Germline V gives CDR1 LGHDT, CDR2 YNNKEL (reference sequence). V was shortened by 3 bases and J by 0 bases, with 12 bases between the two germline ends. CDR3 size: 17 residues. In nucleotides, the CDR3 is TGTGCCAGCAGCCAGGCAGGCCCTTTCTCCTATAATTCACCCCTCCACTTT. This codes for CASSQAGPFSYNSPLHF.

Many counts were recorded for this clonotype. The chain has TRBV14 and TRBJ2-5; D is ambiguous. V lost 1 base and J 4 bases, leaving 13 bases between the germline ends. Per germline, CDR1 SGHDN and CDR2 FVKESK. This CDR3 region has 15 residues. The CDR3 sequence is CASSQGVRLRETQYF. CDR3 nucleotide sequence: TGTGCCAGCAGCCAAGGTGTCAGGCTAAGAGAGACCCAGTACTTC.

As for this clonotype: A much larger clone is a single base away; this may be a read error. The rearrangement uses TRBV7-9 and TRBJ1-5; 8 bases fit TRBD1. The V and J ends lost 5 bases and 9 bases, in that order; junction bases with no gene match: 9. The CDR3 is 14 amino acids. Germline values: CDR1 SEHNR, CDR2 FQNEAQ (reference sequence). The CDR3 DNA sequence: TGTGCCAGCAGCCCGGGACAGGACTTCGGGCCCCAGCATTTT. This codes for CASSPGQDFGPQHF.

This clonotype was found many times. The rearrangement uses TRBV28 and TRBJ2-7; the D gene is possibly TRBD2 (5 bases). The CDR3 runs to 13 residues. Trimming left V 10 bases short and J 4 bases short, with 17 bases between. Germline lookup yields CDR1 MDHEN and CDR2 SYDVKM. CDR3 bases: TGTGCCACCCGTGGAGCGGAGTTTTACGAGCAGTACTTC. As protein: CATRGAEFYEQYF.

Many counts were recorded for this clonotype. The CDR3 region has the DNA TGCAGCGTTTTTACGTACAAGGACAACTCCTACGAGCAGTACTTC. Translating gives CSVFTYKDNSYEQYF. The V gene is TRBV29-1, the J gene TRBJ2-7; maybe TRBD1 (5 bases). From germline, CDR1 is SQVTM and CDR2 ANQGSEA. V was pared by 5 bases and J by 0 bases, with 17 bases between. The CDR3 has 15 amino acids.

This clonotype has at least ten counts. CDR3 region: CAISAVPRGAYNQPQHF. CDR3 DNA sequence: TGTGCCATCAGCGCGGTCCCCAGGGGAGCGTACAATCAGCCCCAGCATTTT. The V call is TRBV10-3, the J call TRBJ1-5, with D possibly being TRBD1 (6 bases). The length of the CDR3 is 17 residues. The V gene lost 6 bases and the J gene lost 3 bases, with 21 bases spanning the gap. Germline V gives CDR1 ENHRY, CDR2 SYGVKD.

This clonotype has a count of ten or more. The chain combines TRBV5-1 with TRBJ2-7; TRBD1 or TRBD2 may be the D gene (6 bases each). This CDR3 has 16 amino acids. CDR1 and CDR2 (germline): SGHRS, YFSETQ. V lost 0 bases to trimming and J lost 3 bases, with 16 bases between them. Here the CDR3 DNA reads TGCGCCAGCAGCTTGGTGGGAGGAGGGGGGATCTACGAGCAGTACTTC. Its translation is CASSLVGGGGIYEQYF.

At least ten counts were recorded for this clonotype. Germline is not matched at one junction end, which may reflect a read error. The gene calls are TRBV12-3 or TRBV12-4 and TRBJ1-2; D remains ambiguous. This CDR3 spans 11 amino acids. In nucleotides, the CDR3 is TGTGCCACCAGTTCCAACTATGGCTACACCTTC. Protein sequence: CATSSNYGYTF.

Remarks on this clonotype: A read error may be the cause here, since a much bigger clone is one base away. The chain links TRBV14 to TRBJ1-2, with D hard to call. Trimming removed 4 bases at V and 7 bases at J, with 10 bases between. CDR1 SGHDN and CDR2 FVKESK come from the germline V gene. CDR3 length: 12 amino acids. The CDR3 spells CASSPSLSGYTF. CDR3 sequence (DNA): TGTGCCAGCAGCCCGTCCCTCTCTGGCTACACCTTC.

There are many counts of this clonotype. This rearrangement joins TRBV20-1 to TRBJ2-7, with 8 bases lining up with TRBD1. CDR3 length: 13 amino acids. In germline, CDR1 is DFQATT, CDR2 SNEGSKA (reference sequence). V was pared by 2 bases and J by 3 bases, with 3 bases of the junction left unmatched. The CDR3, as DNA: TGCAGTGCTAGACAGGGGGCGATCTACGAGCAGTACTTC. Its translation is CSARQGAIYEQYF.

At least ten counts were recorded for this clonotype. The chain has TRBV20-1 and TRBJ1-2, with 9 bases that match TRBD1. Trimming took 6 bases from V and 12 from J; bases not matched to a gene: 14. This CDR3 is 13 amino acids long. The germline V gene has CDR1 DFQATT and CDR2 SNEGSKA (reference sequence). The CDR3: CSARTGDSLGDTF. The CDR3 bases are TGCAGTGCAAGGACAGGGGATTCTCTGGGAGACACCTTC.